These 23 T cell receptor beta chains share one sample of origin, sequenced in a study of PD-1 blockade in classical Hodgkin lymphoma. TCRdb's copy holds only in-frame clones and misses some; the assay was immunoSEQ multiplex PCR. The data hold some 7,500 clones, with approximately 60% observed a single time. The time point was: cycle 4 day 1 (C4D1), after around six weeks of nivolumab. Exposure to brentuximab vedotin varied, and each patient had relapsed following autologous stem cell transplantation. From thawed PBMCs, CD8+ T cells were isolated by magnetic negative selection. Specimen: CD8+ T cells from blood, collected before the fourth cycle of nivolumab. The receptors stem from a human donor with classical Hodgkin lymphoma.

The chain is built from TRBV15 and TRBJ1-2, with 7 bases lining up with TRBD1. The CDR3 loop spans 14 amino acids. The germline V gene has CDR1 LNHNV and CDR2 YYDKDF (reference sequence). The ends lost 5 bases at V and 2 bases at J; junction bases unmatched: 5. The CDR3 reads CATSPGQQNYGYTF. The CDR3 DNA is TGTGCCACCAGCCCGGGACAGCAGAACTATGGCTACACCTTC.

This sequence joins TRBV28 and TRBJ2-1; 9 bases map to TRBD2. This CDR3 contains 14 residues. CDR1 is MDHEN and CDR2 is SYDVKM in the germline V gene. The trim removed 3 bases at V and 10 bases at J, leaving 7 bases unmatched. The CDR3 DNA reads TGTGCCAGCAGTTTCGAGACTAGCGGTTCAGAGCAGTTCTTC. This gives the protein CASSFETSGSEQFF.

The rearrangement joins TRBV6-6 to TRBJ2-7, with 9 bases that match TRBD1. Germline V gene data show CDR1 as MNHNY and CDR2 as SVGAGI (reference sequence). The CDR3 is 15 amino acids. V gave up 6 bases and J gave up 3 bases; unmatched junction bases: 9. The CDR3 loop reads CASRPRGDRVYEQYF. The CDR3 DNA reads TGTGCCAGCAGACCTCGGGGGGACAGGGTCTACGAGCAGTACTTC.

This sequence joins TRBV2 and TRBJ1-5, with 12 positions matching TRBD1. In germline, CDR1 is SNHLY, CDR2 FYNNEI. The length of the CDR3 is 18 residues. The V segment lost 8 bases and the J segment 1 base; nucleotides outside the gene matches: 12. The CDR3 loop is CASATGQGAGGSNQPQHF. CDR3 in DNA: TGTGCCAGCGCTACGGGACAGGGGGCGGGTGGAAGCAATCAGCCCCAGCATTTT.

This clone was seen a handful of times. As DNA, the CDR3 is TGTGCCAGCAGCTTACAGGCGGGAATAGTCGATGAGCAGTTCTTC. It codes for CASSLQAGIVDEQFF. V usage is TRBV7-9 and J usage is TRBJ2-1; D might be TRBD2 (6 bases). V dropped 2 bases and J dropped 8 bases, with 16 bases sitting between them. Germline values: CDR1 SEHNR, CDR2 FQNEAQ (reference sequence). The CDR3 is made up of 15 amino acids.

This clone came up a few times. The chain is built from TRBV19 and TRBJ1-5; 7 bases fit TRBD1. CDR3 length: 19 residues. The junction had 19 bases not matched to a gene; V was cut back by 5 bases and J by 3 bases. Germline V lookup: CDR1 LNHDA, CDR2 SQIVND (reference sequence). The CDR3 protein is CASSPGQVGGLMINQPQHF. The CDR3 DNA reads as TGTGCCAGTAGTCCAGGACAGGTTGGGGGCCTTATGATCAATCAGCCCCAGCATTTT.

The chain carries TRBV27 and TRBJ2-7; D is ambiguous. V dropped 1 base and J dropped 5 bases, with 6 bases sitting between them. The CDR3 totals 12 residues. CDR1 is MNHEY and CDR2 is SMNVEV in the germline V gene (reference sequence). The CDR3 region is CASSLFGDEQYF. For the CDR3, the DNA is TGTGCCAGCAGTTTATTTGGGGACGAGCAGTACTTC.

This chain uses TRBV5-5 with TRBJ2-3; D is unresolved. Trimming stripped 6 bases from V and 2 bases from J, with 19 bases between. Germline lookup yields CDR1 SGHKS and CDR2 YYEKEE (reference sequence). The CDR3 runs to 16 residues. CDR3 loop: CASNQFTPAPTDTQYF. The CDR3 DNA follows: TGTGCCAGCAACCAATTCACTCCCGCGCCCACAGATACGCAGTATTTT.

J is TRBJ2-3 and V is TRBV29-1, with 7 bases matching TRBD1. Germline-derived CDR1 and CDR2 are SQVTM and ANQGSEA. The CDR3 has 13 residues. J was trimmed by 4 bases and V by 1 base; bases with no gene match: 2. The CDR3 DNA reads as TGCAGCGTTGAAGGGCAGGGGGCAGATACGCAGTATTTT. Protein product: CSVEGQGADTQYF.

This chain links TRBV15 with TRBJ2-5, with no clear D. The germline V gene has CDR1 LNHNV and CDR2 YYDKDF (reference sequence). The CDR3 contains 17 residues. V was clipped by 6 bases and J by 5 bases, with 25 bases between them. The chain's CDR3 is CATSEVLRIIVDETQYF. CDR3 in DNA: TGTGCCACCAGTGAAGTCCTGCGGATCATCGTCGACGAGACCCAGTACTTC. Full variable domain (remainder filled in from reference TRBV15 and TRBJ2-5): DAMVIQNPRYQVTQFGKPVTLSCSQTLNHNVMYWYQQKSSQAPKLLFHYYDKDFNNEADTPDNFQSRRPNTSFCFLDIRSPGLGDTAMYLCATSEVLRIIVDETQYFGPGTRLLVL.

The V gene is TRBV19, the J gene TRBJ2-7, with 7 bases identical to TRBD2. Germline CDR1 is LNHDA and CDR2 is SQIVND (reference sequence). This CDR3 region has 14 residues. J lost 2 bases, V lost 5 bases, and 6 bases had no gene match. CDR3 DNA: TGTGCCAGTAGTTCTCTAGCGGCTACCTACGAGCAGTACTTC. Its translation: CASSSLAATYEQYF.

This clone turned up a few times. J is TRBJ2-3 and V is TRBV6-4; 7 bases line up with TRBD2. This CDR3 has 15 amino acids. V trimming: 2 bases; J trimming: 6 bases; junction bases outside the gene matches: 8. The germline CDR1 and CDR2 sequences are MRHNA and SNTAGT. CDR3 amino acids: CASSDGASGWDTQYF. DNA for the CDR3: TGTGCCAGCAGTGACGGGGCTAGCGGTTGGGATACGCAGTATTTT.

The table lists this clone with a few counts. This rearrangement joins TRBV5-6 to TRBJ1-1; the D is unclear. Trimming cost V 0 bases and J 1 base, with 7 bases left between them. Germline CDR1 reads SGHDT; CDR2 reads YYEEEE. CDR3 length: 14 amino acids. The DNA for the CDR3 is TGTGCCAGCAGCTTGGGGGGATCGAACACTGAAGCTTTCTTT. Residues: CASSLGGSNTEAFF.

The table lists this clone with a few counts. The CDR3 DNA sequence: TGTGCCAGCAGTCCAGACAGGTTTCGGGAGACCCAGTACTTC. It is translated as CASSPDRFRETQYF. This sequence joins TRBV27 and TRBJ2-5, with D perhaps TRBD1 (6 bases). Germline loops: CDR1 MNHEY, CDR2 SMNVEV (reference sequence). V dropped 5 bases and J dropped 5 bases, with 15 bases sitting between them. The CDR3 sequence is 14 residues long.

V is TRBV5-8 and J is TRBJ1-2, with D uncertain. Per germline, CDR1 SGHTS and CDR2 YDEGEE. CDR3 length: 15 residues. Trimming pared 4 bases from V and 8 bases from J, leaving 21 bases between. The CDR3 loop reads CASSQISTVEGGYTF. In DNA, the CDR3 is TGTGCCAGCAGCCAGATCTCGACGGTGGAGGGAGGCTACACCTTC.

Judged by abundance, this clone is large. The chain recombines TRBV7-9 with TRBJ2-7, with a weak D call TRBD1 (5 bases). This CDR3 is built from 13 residues. V was cut by 5 bases and J by 5 bases, with 13 bases left in between. Germline loops: CDR1 SEHNR, CDR2 FQNEAQ (reference sequence). Here the CDR3 reads CASSIGRGHEQYF. CDR3 coding DNA: TGTGCCAGCAGCATCGGAAGGGGCCACGAGCAGTACTTC.

J is TRBJ1-2 and V is TRBV10-3, with D maybe TRBD1 (5 bases). The germline V gene has CDR1 ENHRY and CDR2 SYGVKD. The V and J ends lost 2 bases and 4 bases respectively, with 11 bases between them. The CDR3 covers 14 residues. The CDR3 loop is CAISEDPGGYGYTF. In DNA form, the CDR3 reads TGTGCCATCAGTGAGGATCCGGGGGGCTATGGCTACACCTTC.

V usage is TRBV5-7 and J usage is TRBJ1-5; 10 bases line up with TRBD1. TRBV5-7 is given ORF status, its function remaining uncertain. The junction had 2 bases not matched to a gene; V was cut back by 3 bases and J by 2 bases. The CDR3 has 15 residues. CDR3 amino acids: CASSSGTGGNQPQHF. In DNA, the CDR3 is TGTGCCAGCAGCTCCGGGACAGGGGGCAATCAGCCCCAGCATTTT.

The chain joins TRBV7-9 to TRBJ2-1, with 7 bases aligning to TRBD2. This CDR3 is built from 15 residues. The V gene end was trimmed by 5 bases and the J gene end by 0 bases; junction bases not matched to a gene: 4. Per the germline V gene, CDR1 is SEHNR and CDR2 is FQNEAQ (reference sequence). The CDR3, as DNA: TGTGCCAGCAGCCCGGTAGCGGGCTCCTACAATGAGCAGTTCTTC. Translated, it gives CASSPVAGSYNEQFF.

The chain joins TRBV11-2 to TRBJ2-1, with D uncertain. CDR3 size: 12 residues. Trimming removed 3 bases from V and 7 bases from J, with 7 bases in between. CDR1 and CDR2 from the germline V gene are SGHAT and FQNNGV. The CDR3 region is CASSFYENEQFF. DNA of the CDR3: TGTGCCAGCAGCTTTTATGAGAATGAGCAGTTCTTC.

The V call is TRBV6-4, the J call TRBJ2-2; 7 bases align to TRBD1. V lost 3 bases to trimming and J lost 5 bases; unmatched junction nucleotides: 6. The CDR3 sequence is 15 residues long. CDR1 and CDR2 from the germline V gene are MRHNA and SNTAGT. The CDR3 is CASSERTGGTGELFF. The CDR3 nucleotides are TGTGCCAGCAGTGAACGGACAGGCGGGACCGGGGAGCTGTTTTTT.

This clone is judged medium-sized (0.01 to 0.1%). The genes are TRBV14 and TRBJ1-2; D remains ambiguous. This CDR3 region has 16 residues. Germline V CDR1 and CDR2: SGHDN, FVKESK. V was clipped by 4 bases and J by 0 bases, with 15 bases between them. CDR3 protein: CASSPGVWGANYGYTF. CDR3 nucleotide sequence: TGTGCCAGCAGCCCTGGGGTCTGGGGAGCTAACTATGGCTACACCTTC.

This sequence joins TRBV6-6 and TRBJ2-5; no clear D. Germline CDR1 and CDR2: MNHNY and SVGAGI (reference sequence). The V end was cut by 7 bases, the J end by 5 bases, with 8 bases between. The CDR3 loop spans 11 amino acids. The CDR3 reads CASTKGETQYF. CDR3 nucleotide sequence: TGTGCCAGCACAAAAGGGGAGACCCAGTACTTC.